This T cell receptor (beta chain) was recovered during a study of CD8 T cells in ankylosing spondylitis. J gave up 8 bases and V 2 bases, and 5 bases lay outside the gene matches. The CDR3 sequence is 15 residues long. Per germline, CDR1 GTSNPN and CDR2 SVGIG (reference sequence). One entry per CDR3 protein, called by TCRdb with MiXCR from the 5' RACE reads. This sample yields about 160,000 distinct CDR3 sequences, of which approximately 20% are seen a single time; about 8.3% belongs to the top ten. This chain connects TRBV30 to TRBJ1-6; 11 bases map to TRBD1. The receptor's source is a male donor with ankylosing spondylitis or in good health (not recorded which). The specimen sequenced was blood, either unsorted or a sorted T cell fraction (not recorded which). The CDR3 nucleotides are TGTGCCTGGAGTCCAGGACAGGGGGCGCATTCACCCCTCCACTTT. Protein sequence: CAWSPGQGAHSPLHF. The entire variable domain, with the rest obtained from reference TRBV30 and TRBJ1-6, is as follows: SQTIHQWPATLVQPVGSPLSLECTVEGTSNPNLYWYRQAAGRGLQLLFYSVGIGQISSEVPQNLSASRPQDRQFILSSKKLLLSDSGFYLCAWSPGQGAHSPLHFGNGTRLTVT.